This record concerns one TCR beta chain sequence. These data belong to a study of Ad26.COV2.S vaccination and SARS-CoV-2 variants. Turning to the study itself: Administration of Ad26.COV2.S was intramuscular, either once or twice 56 days apart.

Treatment denoted: roughly 20 received Ad26.COV2.S at low or high dose, single or two shots; several received placebo; per-sample allocation not given. Samples came from day 63 after the first vaccine or placebo injection. This CDR3 is built from 14 residues. Germline CDR1 reads SGHRS; CDR2 reads YFSETQ. Trimming removed 1 base from V and 3 bases from J; junction bases left unmatched: 3. The protocol was immunoSEQ multiplex PCR, while the TCRdb copy is restricted to in-frame clones and leaves out a portion. The sample carries about 250,000 clones, around 87% recorded once. The chain is built from TRBV5-1 and TRBJ1-1, with TRBD1 matching 7 bases. The sequencing here drew on peripheral blood, taken in a trial of Ad26.COV2.S vaccine versus placebo. The sequence was collected from a person between 18 and 65 years old who received the Ad26.COV2.S COVID-19 vaccine or a placebo. The CDR3 bases are TGCGCCAGCAGCTTGACAGGGGCCCACACTGAAGCTTTCTTT. This gives the protein CASSLTGAHTEAFF.